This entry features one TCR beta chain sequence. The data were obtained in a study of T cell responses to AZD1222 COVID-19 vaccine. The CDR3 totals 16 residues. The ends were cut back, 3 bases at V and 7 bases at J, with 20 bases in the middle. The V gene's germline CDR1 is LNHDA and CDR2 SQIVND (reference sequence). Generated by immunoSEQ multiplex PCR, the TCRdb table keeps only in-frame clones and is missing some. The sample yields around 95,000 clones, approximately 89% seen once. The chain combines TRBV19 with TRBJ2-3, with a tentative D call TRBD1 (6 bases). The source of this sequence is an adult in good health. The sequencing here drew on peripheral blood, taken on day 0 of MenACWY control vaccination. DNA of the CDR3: TGTGCCAGTAGTATTTCGGCAGGGGTTGGTGTGAATACGCAGTATTTT. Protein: CASSISAGVGVNTQYF.